One and the same sample provided the 26 T cell receptor beta chains below, sequenced in a study of OX40 agonist ivuxolimab in advanced cancers. The data were produced by immunoSEQ multiplex PCR, yet TCRdb's version contains in-frame clones alone and is incomplete. In the table there are 95,000 to 100,000 clones, 90% of which are singletons. The sequencing used CD4+ or CD8+ T cells sorted from blood, collected in a trial of the OX40 agonist ivuxolimab. These receptors originate from an adult with an advanced solid tumor such as melanoma, head and neck, liver or kidney cancer.

This clone appeared once. The chain joins TRBV15 to TRBJ2-1, with TRBD2 matching 11 bases. CDR1 and CDR2 from the germline V gene are LNHNV and YYDKDF (reference sequence). The CDR3 runs 14 residues. Trimming removed 7 bases from V and 7 bases from J; junction bases left unmatched: 6. The CDR3 bases are TGTGCCACCACCACTAGCGGGAGATTTAATGAGCAGTTCTTC. Its translation: CATTTSGRFNEQFF.

This chain's CDR3 is CASSDRGSNEKLFF. The DNA of the CDR3 is TGTGCCAGCAGTGACAGGGGTTCTAATGAAAAACTGTTTTTT. This chain links TRBV7-9 with TRBJ1-4, with 8 bases identical to TRBD1. Unmatched junction bases numbered 3, after V lost 6 bases and J lost 3 bases. This CDR3 is built from 14 residues. In germline, CDR1 is SEHNR, CDR2 FQNEAQ (reference sequence).

J is TRBJ2-5 and V is TRBV7-2; 9 bases are a match to TRBD1. V was pared by 5 bases and J by 3 bases, with 4 bases of the junction left unmatched. CDR1 is SGHTA, CDR2 FQGNSA, per germline. The length of the CDR3 is 14 residues. The CDR3 protein is CASSPDRGKETQYF. The DNA of the CDR3 is TGTGCCAGCAGCCCCGACAGGGGGAAAGAGACCCAGTACTTC.

This chain joins TRBV18 and TRBJ1-2; perhaps TRBD1 as D (5 bases). Germline V CDR1 and CDR2: KGHSH, LQKENI. This CDR3 is 14 amino acids long. Trimming stripped 4 bases from V and 3 bases from J, with 12 bases between. The CDR3 nucleotides are TGTGCCAGCTCACTAGGGACGGGGGACTATGGCTACACCTTC. It is translated as CASSLGTGDYGYTF.

J is TRBJ2-7 and V is TRBV10-3; D not resolved. Trimming left V 7 bases short and J 0 bases short, with 13 bases between. Germline V lookup: CDR1 ENHRY, CDR2 SYGVKD. CDR3 length: 14 residues. CDR3: CAITNTLTSYEQYF. The CDR3 nucleotides read TGTGCCATCACCAATACACTGACCTCCTACGAGCAGTACTTC.

This clone showed up just a few times. This sample also contains other DNA sequences that code for the same CDR3. The J gene is TRBJ1-5, the V gene TRBV6-6; 9 bases fit TRBD1. Trimming took 2 bases from V and 7 from J; bases not matched to a gene: 6. The CDR3 contains 15 residues. Germline assignment: CDR1 MNHNY and CDR2 SVGAGI (reference sequence). CDR3 nucleotides: TGTGCCAGCAGTTACGTGGGACAGGGTGACCAGCCCCAGCATTTT. Translating gives CASSYVGQGDQPQHF.

The rearrangement uses TRBV6-1 and TRBJ2-3; the match to TRBD2 covers 14 bases. Germline V lookup: CDR1 MNHNS, CDR2 SASEGT. V trimming: 7 bases; J trimming: 4 bases; junction bases outside the gene matches: 4. The CDR3 covers 15 residues. CDR3 sequence reads: CASIGTSGRSDTQYF. For the CDR3, the DNA is TGTGCCAGCATCGGGACTAGCGGGAGATCAGATACGCAGTATTTT.

The chain has TRBV15 and TRBJ2-3; 10 bases map to TRBD2. The junction had 6 bases not matched to a gene; V was cut back by 5 bases and J by 4 bases. This CDR3 spans 15 amino acids. Germline V gene data show CDR1 as LNHNV and CDR2 as YYDKDF (reference sequence). CDR3 DNA sequence: TGTGCCACCAGCCGTTCTCTAGCGGGAGCAGATACGCAGTATTTT. As protein: CATSRSLAGADTQYF.

The chain recombines TRBV5-1 with TRBJ1-1, with D perhaps matching TRBD1 (6 bases). CDR1 and CDR2 (germline): SGHRS, YFSETQ. With 1 base removed from V and 6 bases from J, the gap between germline ends came to 10 bases. This CDR3 has 13 amino acids. For the CDR3, the DNA is TGCGCCAGCAGCTTGACAGGGATCGCTGAAGCTTTCTTT. Translation gives CASSLTGIAEAFF.

This sequence joins TRBV11-2 and TRBJ2-2; TRBD1 aligns across 8 bases. With V trimmed by 4 bases and J by 5 bases, 0 bases remained unmatched. The CDR3 runs to 13 residues. Germline CDR1 reads SGHAT; CDR2 reads FQNNGV. CDR3 sequence: CASSWTGTGELFF. CDR3 coding DNA: TGTGCCAGCAGCTGGACAGGGACCGGGGAGCTGTTTTTT. The complete variable domain, with remaining parts taken from reference TRBV11-2 and TRBJ2-2, reads EAGVAQSPRYKIIEKRQSVAFWCNPISGHATLYWYQQILGQGPKLLIQFQNNGVVDDSQLPKDRFSAERLKGVDSTLKIQPAKLEDSAVYLCASSWTGTGELFFGEGSRLTVL.

This clone was counted once. The chain carries TRBV5-6 and TRBJ2-7; D remains unclear. There are 12 residues in the CDR3. V dropped 2 bases and J dropped 12 bases, with 15 bases sitting between them. Germline CDR1 is SGHDT and CDR2 is YYEEEE. The CDR3 reads CASSFSGTLLYF. The CDR3 DNA reads TGTGCCAGCAGCTTTAGTGGTACACTCTTGTACTTC.

The gene calls are TRBV7-3 and TRBJ2-1, with D maybe TRBD2 (6 bases). CDR1 is SGHTA and CDR2 is FQGTGA in the germline V gene. V lost 5 bases, J lost 8 bases, and 19 bases lay in between. The CDR3 is 15 amino acids. CDR3 region: CASSLRWDLGDEQFF. The CDR3 DNA sequence: TGTGCCAGCAGCCTAAGATGGGACTTAGGGGATGAGCAGTTCTTC.

This chain uses TRBV7-8 with TRBJ2-5; no reliable D call. Matching the DNA end better, TRBJ2-7 makes the J call doubtful. The V gene's germline CDR1 is SGHVS and CDR2 FQNEAQ. The CDR3 has 12 residues. The CDR3 sequence: CASSFSGYEQYF. The CDR3 DNA reads as TGTGCCAGCAGCTTTTCCGGCTACGAGCAGTACTTC.

This rearrangement joins TRBV7-3 to TRBJ2-7, with D perhaps given as TRBD1 or TRBD2 (7 bases each). The CDR3 totals 16 residues. V lost 4 bases, J lost 0 bases, and 16 bases lay in between. From germline, CDR1 is SGHTA and CDR2 FQGTGA. The CDR3 DNA reads as TGTGCCAGCAGCTCCCAGGGGGGGCGGTACTCCTACGAGCAGTACTTC. Its translation: CASSSQGGRYSYEQYF.

This clone came up once. CDR3: CASSLSGASNTGELFF. The DNA of the CDR3 is TGTGCCAGCAGCTTAAGTGGGGCTTCGAACACCGGGGAGCTGTTTTTT. The chain has TRBV7-3 and TRBJ2-2, with D tentatively TRBD1 (5 bases). The V end was cut by 1 base, the J end by 0 bases, with 9 bases between. The CDR3 totals 16 residues. Germline-derived CDR1 and CDR2 are SGHTA and FQGTGA. Using reference TRBV7-3 and TRBJ2-2 for the parts outside the CDR3, the full variable domain is GAGVSQTPSNKVTEKGKYVELRCDPISGHTALYWYRQSLGQGPEFLIYFQGTGAADDSGLPNDRFFAVRPEGSVSTLKIQRTERGDSAVYLCASSLSGASNTGELFFGEGSRLTVL.

This clone was seen more than once but under ten times. The chain links TRBV7-9 to TRBJ1-1; D is unresolved. CDR1 is SEHNR and CDR2 is FQNEAQ in the germline V gene (reference sequence). This CDR3 is 13 amino acids long. Between the trimmed V and J ends, which lost 4 bases and 4 bases, there was a span of 10 bases. The CDR3 is CASSSGVFTEAFF. For the CDR3, the DNA is TGTGCCAGCAGCTCCGGGGTATTCACTGAAGCTTTCTTT.

The rearrangement joins TRBV28 to TRBJ2-7; 15 nucleotides match TRBD2. This CDR3 has 16 amino acids. V lost 2 bases and J lost 1; bases outside the gene matches: 0. Germline lookup yields CDR1 MDHEN and CDR2 SYDVKM. The CDR3 DNA reads as TGTGCCAGCAGTTTAGGGACTAGCGGGAGGTCCTACGAGCAGTACTTC. This encodes CASSLGTSGRSYEQYF.

J is TRBJ1-2 and V is TRBV28; D is undetermined. Germline lookup yields CDR1 MDHEN and CDR2 SYDVKM. This CDR3 is built from 16 residues. V was trimmed by 6 bases and J by 7 bases, leaving 24 bases between them. DNA for the CDR3: TGTGCCAGCAGGACCCCCGGGCGAGCAGTCGCCTTTGGCTACACCTTC. Encoded protein: CASRTPGRAVAFGYTF.

The chain recombines TRBV5-1 with TRBJ2-2, with a possible D match to TRBD1 (6 bases). Germline V CDR1 and CDR2: SGHRS, YFSETQ. V lost 4 bases and J lost 4, with 11 bases in between. The CDR3 extends over 14 amino acids. The chain's CDR3 is CASSTQGSTGELFF. The CDR3 DNA follows: TGCGCCAGCAGCACCCAGGGGAGCACCGGGGAGCTGTTTTTT.

The chain recombines TRBV30 with TRBJ2-5, with 8 bases matching TRBD2. V trimming: 3 bases; J trimming: 5 bases; junction bases outside the gene matches: 20. The CDR3 is 18 amino acids. Germline V gene lookup returns CDR1 GTSNPN and CDR2 SVGIG (reference sequence). CDR3 DNA: TGTGCCTGGAGCCTAGGTACCTCTTTAGCGGGAAGGCGTGAGACCCAGTACTTC. Encoded protein: CAWSLGTSLAGRRETQYF.

Regarding this clone: The junction departs from the called germline gene at one end, perhaps through a read error. Other DNA variants within this sample encode the same CDR3. This chain connects TRBV11-3 to TRBJ2-3; D gene uncertain. There are 14 residues in the CDR3. Germline V gene sequence: CDR1 SGHNT, CDR2 YENEEA. CDR3 nucleotide sequence: TGTGCCAGCAGTTTAGGTAGGGGCACAGATACGCAGTATTTT. Translation: CASSLGRGTDTQYF. The full variable domain, with the rest looked up from reference TRBV11-3 and TRBJ2-3, is EAGVVQSPRYKIIEKKQPVAFWCNPISGHNTLYWYLQNLGQGPELLIRYENEEAVDDSQLPKDRFSAERLKGVDSTLKIQPAELGDSAVYLCASSLGRGTDTQYFGPGTRLTVL.

The chain links TRBV5-6 to TRBJ2-2; D is unclear. Trimming removed 1 base from V and 5 bases from J, with 9 bases in between. The germline V gene encodes CDR1 SGHDT and CDR2 YYEEEE. The CDR3 consists of 14 residues. CDR3 bases: TGTGCCAGCAGCTTGACCAGGTTGACCGGGGAGCTGTTTTTT. Translated, it gives CASSLTRLTGELFF.

V and J are TRBV11-3 and TRBJ2-7, with D unclear. Germline V CDR1 and CDR2: SGHNT, YENEEA. The CDR3 length is 13 residues. V lost 6 bases and J 2 bases, leaving 11 bases between the germline ends. CDR3 sequence: CASRRPGTYEQYF. Here the CDR3 DNA reads TGTGCCAGCAGGCGTCCGGGCACCTACGAGCAGTACTTC.

The CDR3 sequence is CASSSAGVLSGNTIYF. For the CDR3, the DNA is TGCGCCAGCAGCTCGGCAGGGGTATTATCTGGAAACACCATATATTTT. The rearrangement uses TRBV5-1 and TRBJ1-3, with D perhaps matching TRBD1 (6 bases). The CDR3 totals 16 residues. The germline CDR1 and CDR2 sequences are SGHRS and YFSETQ. With 3 bases removed from V and 1 base from J, the gap between germline ends came to 14 bases.

V is TRBV29-1 and J is TRBJ2-7, with 8 bases matching TRBD1. This CDR3 has 13 residues. V lost 5 bases to trimming and J lost 5 bases; unmatched junction nucleotides: 8. From germline, CDR1 is SQVTM and CDR2 ANQGSEA. The CDR3 DNA follows: TGCAGCGTTACCCCGGACAGGGCCCACGAGCAGTACTTC. Amino acid sequence: CSVTPDRAHEQYF.

The rearrangement joins TRBV18 to TRBJ1-1; D not certain. CDR1 is KGHSH, CDR2 LQKENI, per germline. The CDR3 spans 13 residues. Trimming cost V 3 bases and J 9 bases, with 14 bases left between them. CDR3: CASSPFEGDKAFF. CDR3 DNA: TGTGCCAGCTCACCGTTCGAGGGTGACAAAGCTTTCTTT.